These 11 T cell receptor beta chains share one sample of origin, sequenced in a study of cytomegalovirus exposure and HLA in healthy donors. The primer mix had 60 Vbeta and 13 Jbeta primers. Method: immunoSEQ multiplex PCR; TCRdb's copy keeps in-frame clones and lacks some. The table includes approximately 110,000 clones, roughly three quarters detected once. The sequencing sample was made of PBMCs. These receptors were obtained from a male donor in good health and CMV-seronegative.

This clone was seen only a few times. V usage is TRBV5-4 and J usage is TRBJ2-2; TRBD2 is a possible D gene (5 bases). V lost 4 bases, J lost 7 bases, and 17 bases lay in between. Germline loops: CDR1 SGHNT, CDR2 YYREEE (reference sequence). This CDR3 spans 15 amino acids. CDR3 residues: CASSTSQRSIGELFF. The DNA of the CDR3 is TGTGCCAGCAGCACGAGCCAGCGGAGCATCGGGGAGCTGTTTTTT.

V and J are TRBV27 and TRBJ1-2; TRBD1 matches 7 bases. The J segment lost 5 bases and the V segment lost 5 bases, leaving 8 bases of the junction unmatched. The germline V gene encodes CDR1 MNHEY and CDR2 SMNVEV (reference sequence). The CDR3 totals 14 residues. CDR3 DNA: TGTGCCAGCAGTACCGCGACAGGGAGATATGGCTACACCTTC. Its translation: CASSTATGRYGYTF.

CDR3 nucleotide sequence: TGTGCCAGCAGCACGGTTCGGGGGATAGATACGCAGTATTTT. Translated, it gives CASSTVRGIDTQYF. The chain is built from TRBV11-2 and TRBJ2-3, with TRBD2 as a possible D gene (6 bases). The ends were cut back, 5 bases at V and 5 bases at J, with 14 bases in the middle. This CDR3 has 14 amino acids. Germline V gives CDR1 SGHAT, CDR2 FQNNGV. The full variable domain, in which reference TRBV11-2 and TRBJ2-3 provide the parts outside the CDR3, is EAGVAQSPRYKIIEKRQSVAFWCNPISGHATLYWYQQILGQGPKLLIQFQNNGVVDDSQLPKDRFSAERLKGVDSTLKIQPAKLEDSAVYLCASSTVRGIDTQYFGPGTRLTVL.

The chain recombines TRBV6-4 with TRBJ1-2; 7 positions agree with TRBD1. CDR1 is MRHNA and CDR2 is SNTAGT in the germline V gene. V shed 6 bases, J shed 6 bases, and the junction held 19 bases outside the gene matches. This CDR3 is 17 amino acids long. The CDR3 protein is CASSLEPGQPSVHGYTF. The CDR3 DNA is TGTGCCAGCAGCCTTGAACCGGGACAGCCTTCTGTCCATGGCTACACCTTC.

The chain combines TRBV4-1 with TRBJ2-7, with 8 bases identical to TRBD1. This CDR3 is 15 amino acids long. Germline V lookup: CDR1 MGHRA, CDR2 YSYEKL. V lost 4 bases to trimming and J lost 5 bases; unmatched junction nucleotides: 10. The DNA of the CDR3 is TGCGCCAGCAGCCCCCAAACAGGGGGTTTCCACGAGCAGTACTTC. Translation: CASSPQTGGFHEQYF.

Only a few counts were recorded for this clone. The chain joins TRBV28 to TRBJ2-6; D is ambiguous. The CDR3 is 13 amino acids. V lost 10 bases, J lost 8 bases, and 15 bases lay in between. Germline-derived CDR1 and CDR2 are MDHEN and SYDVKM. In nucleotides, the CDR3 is TGTGCCACCACGACTCTTTTTACCAACGTCCTGACTTTC. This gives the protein CATTTLFTNVLTF.

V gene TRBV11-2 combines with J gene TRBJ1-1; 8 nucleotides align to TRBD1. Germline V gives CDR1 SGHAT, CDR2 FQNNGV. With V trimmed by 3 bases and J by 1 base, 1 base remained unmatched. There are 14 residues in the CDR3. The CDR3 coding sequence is TGTGCCAGCAGCTTCGGGACAGGGAACACTGAAGCTTTCTTT. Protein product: CASSFGTGNTEAFF.

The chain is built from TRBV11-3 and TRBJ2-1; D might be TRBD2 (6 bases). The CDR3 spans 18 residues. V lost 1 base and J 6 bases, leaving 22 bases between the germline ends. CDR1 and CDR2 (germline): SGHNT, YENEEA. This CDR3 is CASSLGPRWGDLGNEQFF. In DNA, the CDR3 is TGTGCCAGCAGCTTAGGACCCCGGTGGGGGGATCTAGGCAATGAGCAGTTCTTC.

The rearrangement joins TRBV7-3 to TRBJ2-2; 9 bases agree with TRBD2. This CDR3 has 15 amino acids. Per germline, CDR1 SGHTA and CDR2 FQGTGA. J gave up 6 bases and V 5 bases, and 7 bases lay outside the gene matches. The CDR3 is CASSAGGPYAGELFF. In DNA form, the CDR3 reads TGTGCCAGCAGCGCGGGAGGGCCTTATGCCGGGGAGCTGTTTTTT.

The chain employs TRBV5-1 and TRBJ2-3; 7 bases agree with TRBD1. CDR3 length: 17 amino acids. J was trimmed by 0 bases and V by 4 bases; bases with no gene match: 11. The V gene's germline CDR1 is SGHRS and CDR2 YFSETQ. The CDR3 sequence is CASSARDSVLSTDTQYF. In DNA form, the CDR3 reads TGCGCCAGCAGCGCCAGGGACAGCGTCCTTAGCACAGATACGCAGTATTTT.

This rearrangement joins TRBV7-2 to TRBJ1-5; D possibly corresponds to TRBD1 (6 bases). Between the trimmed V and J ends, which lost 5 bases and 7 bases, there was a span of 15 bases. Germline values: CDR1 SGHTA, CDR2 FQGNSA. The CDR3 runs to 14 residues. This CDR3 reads CASSLQGARQPQHF. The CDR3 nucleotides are TGTGCCAGCAGCCTACAGGGAGCGAGACAGCCCCAGCATTTT.